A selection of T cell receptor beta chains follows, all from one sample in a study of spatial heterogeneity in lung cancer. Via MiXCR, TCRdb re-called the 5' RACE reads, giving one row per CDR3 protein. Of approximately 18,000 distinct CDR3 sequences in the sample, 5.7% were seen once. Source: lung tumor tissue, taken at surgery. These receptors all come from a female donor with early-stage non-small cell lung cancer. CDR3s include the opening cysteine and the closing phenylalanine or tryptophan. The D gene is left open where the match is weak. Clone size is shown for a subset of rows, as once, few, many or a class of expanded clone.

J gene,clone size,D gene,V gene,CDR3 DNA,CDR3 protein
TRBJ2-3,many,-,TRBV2,TGTGCCAGCAGTGAGCGGGCAGATACGCAGTATTTT,CASSERADTQYF
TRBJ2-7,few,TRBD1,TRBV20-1,TGCAGTGCTTTGGGACAGGGGGCTAGCGACGAGCAGTACTTC,CSALGQGASDEQYF
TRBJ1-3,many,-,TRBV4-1,TGCGCCAGCAGCCAAGTTCTGCAGGGATTTCGAAACACCATATATTTT,CASSQVLQGFRNTIYF
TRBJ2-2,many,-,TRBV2,TGTGCCAGCAGTGGGCGACAGCATAACACCGGGGAGCTGTTTTTT,CASSGRQHNTGELFF
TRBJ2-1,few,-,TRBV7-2,TGTGCCAGCAGCTTAGCGGGACCATACAATGAGCAGTTCTTC,CASSLAGPYNEQFF
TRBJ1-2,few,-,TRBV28,TGTGCCAGCAGTTCCGGGACGGCTAACTATGGCTACACCTTC,CASSSGTANYGYTF
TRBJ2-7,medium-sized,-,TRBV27,TGTGCCAGCAGTTTAACGGGAGAGTCCTACGAGCAGTACTTC,CASSLTGESYEQYF
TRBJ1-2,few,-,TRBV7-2,TGTGCCAGCAGCGCCTCCCCGCGTACAGATGGCTACACCTTC,CASSASPRTDGYTF
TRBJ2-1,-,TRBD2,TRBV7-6,TGTGCCAGCAGCTTAGGTGGGACTAGCGGGAACTTTGAGCAGTTCTTC,CASSLGGTSGNFEQFF
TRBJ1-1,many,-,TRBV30,TGTGCCTGGATGGCAGACCCTTACACTGAAGCTTTCTTT,CAWMADPYTEAFF
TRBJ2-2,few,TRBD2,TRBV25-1,TGTGCCAGCAGTGTCCCCTTGACTAGCGGGAGCAACACCGGGGAGCTGTTTTTT,CASSVPLTSGSNTGELFF
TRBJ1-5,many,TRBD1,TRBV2,TGTGCCAGCAGTGGAGGGACAGGGACCCAGCCCCAGCATTTT,CASSGGTGTQPQHF
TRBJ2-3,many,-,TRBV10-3,TGTGCCATCGGTTCGGGGCCAGATACGCAGTATTTT,CAIGSGPDTQYF
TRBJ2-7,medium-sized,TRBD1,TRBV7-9,TGTGCCAGCAGCGACCTGGGGACAGGCCTCTACGAGCAGTACTTC,CASSDLGTGLYEQYF
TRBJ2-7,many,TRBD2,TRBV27,TGTGCCAGCAGTTACCACGGACTAGATTTCGGCGAGCAGTACTTC,CASSYHGLDFGEQYF
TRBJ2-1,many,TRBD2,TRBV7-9,TGTGCCAGAAGGCTAGCGGGCCCCAATGAGCAGTTCTTC,CARRLAGPNEQFF
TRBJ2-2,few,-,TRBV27,TGTGCCAGCAGTTTTGAGACGAACACCGGGGAGCTGTTTTTT,CASSFETNTGELFF
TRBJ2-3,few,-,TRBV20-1,TGCAGTGCTTTTGACAGCACAGATACGCAGTATTTT,CSAFDSTDTQYF
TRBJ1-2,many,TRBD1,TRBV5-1,TGCGCCAGCAGCTTCGGGACAGGGAGTGGCTACACCTTC,CASSFGTGSGYTF
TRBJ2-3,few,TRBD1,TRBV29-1,TGCAGCGCCGAAGGGGGCGTCACAGATACGCAGTATTTT,CSAEGGVTDTQYF
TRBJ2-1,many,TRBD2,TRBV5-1,TGCGCCAGCAGCCCCGGGACTAGCGGGGCAAGCTCCTACAATGAGCAGTTCTTC,CASSPGTSGASSYNEQFF
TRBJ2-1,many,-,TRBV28,TGTGCCAGCAACGCGGCCTACAATGAGCAGTTCTTC,CASNAAYNEQFF
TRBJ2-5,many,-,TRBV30,TGTGCCTGGAGCAAGCGACTTCAAGAGACCCAGTACTTC,CAWSKRLQETQYF
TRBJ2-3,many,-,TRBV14,TGTGCCAGCAGCCAAGATTCTCCGCCTAGCACAGATACGCAGTATTTT,CASSQDSPPSTDTQYF
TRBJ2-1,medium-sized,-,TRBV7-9,TGTGCCAGCAGCTTATTAGGGCTAGCGCCGTCCGGCGAGCAGTTCTTC,CASSLLGLAPSGEQFF
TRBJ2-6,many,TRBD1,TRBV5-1,TGCGCCAGCAGGACAGGGTCTGGGGCCAACGTCCTGACTTTC,CASRTGSGANVLTF
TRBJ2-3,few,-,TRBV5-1,TGCGCCAGCAGCGTGAACTCTCAGGGCACAGATACGCAGTATTTT,CASSVNSQGTDTQYF
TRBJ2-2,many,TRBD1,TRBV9,TGTGCCAGCAGCGGCGACAGGGTTAGGGTCGGGGAGCTGTTTTTT,CASSGDRVRVGELFF
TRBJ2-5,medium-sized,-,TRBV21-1,TGTGCCAGCAGCAAAGGGGCGTCCGGACGGGGAGAGACCCAGTACTTC,CASSKGASGRGETQYF
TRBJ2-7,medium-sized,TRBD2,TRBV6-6,TGTGCCATTGGCGGGAGCAGCTACGAGCAGTACTTC,CAIGGSSYEQYF
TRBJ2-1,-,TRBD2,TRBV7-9,TGTGCCAGCAGCTTGAGCGGGAGTGGTTACAATGAGCAGTTCTTC,CASSLSGSGYNEQFF
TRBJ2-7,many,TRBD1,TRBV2,TGTGCCAGCATCGGGAACAGGGGGTTCACCTACGAGCAGTACTTC,CASIGNRGFTYEQYF
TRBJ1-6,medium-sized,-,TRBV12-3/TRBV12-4,TGTGCCAGCAGCCTTAGCTCCTATAATTCACCCCTCCACTTT,CASSLSSYNSPLHF
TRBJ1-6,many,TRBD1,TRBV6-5,TGTGCCAGCAAAACAGGGGCCGGGAATTCACCCCTCCACTTT,CASKTGAGNSPLHF
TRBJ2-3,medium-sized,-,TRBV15,TGTGCCACCAGCAGTGACCTCTTCACAGATACGCAGTATTTT,CATSSDLFTDTQYF
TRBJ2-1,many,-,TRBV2,TGTGCCACCGCTACTACAGGGAACAATGAGCAGTTCTTC,CATATTGNNEQFF
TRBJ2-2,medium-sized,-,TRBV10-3,TGTGCCATCAGTGAGTCGACTGAGTTCGGCGGGGAGCTGTTTTTT,CAISESTEFGGELFF
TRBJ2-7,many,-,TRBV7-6,TGTGCCAGCAGCCTCTTAGGGTACGAGCAGTACTTC,CASSLLGYEQYF
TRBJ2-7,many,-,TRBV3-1,TGTGCCAGCAGCTCCCACTACGAGCAGTACTTC,CASSSHYEQYF
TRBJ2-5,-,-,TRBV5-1,TGCGCCAGCAGCTCTGGCGGTGAGACCCAGTACTTC,CASSSGGETQYF
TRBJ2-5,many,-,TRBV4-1,TGCGCCAGCAGCCAAGTATGGCGGGGAGCCCAAGAGACCCAGTACTTC,CASSQVWRGAQETQYF
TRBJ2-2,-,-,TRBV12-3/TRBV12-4,TGTGCCAGCAGTCTCAGGCGGGGCACCGGGGAGCTGTTTTTT,CASSLRRGTGELFF
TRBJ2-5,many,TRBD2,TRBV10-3,TGTGCCACCTCTAGCGGGAGGGCCCAGGAGACCCAGTACTTC,CATSSGRAQETQYF
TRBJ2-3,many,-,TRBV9,TGTGCCAGCAGCGTAGTGGGATCTGGAGCAGATACGCAGTATTTT,CASSVVGSGADTQYF
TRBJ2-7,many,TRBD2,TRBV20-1,TGCAGTGCTCCTAGCGGGAGCTCCTACGAGCAGTACTTC,CSAPSGSSYEQYF
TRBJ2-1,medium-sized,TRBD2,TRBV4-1,TGCGCCAGCAGCCGAAAACATTTCAGCGGGACCTACAATGAGCAGTTCTTC,CASSRKHFSGTYNEQFF
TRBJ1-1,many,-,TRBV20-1,TGCAGTGCCCAGCCAAGGGGCGGGAACACTGAAGCTTTCTTT,CSAQPRGGNTEAFF
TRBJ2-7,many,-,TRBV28,TGTGCCAGCAGTGAGGCCGGGCCTGTGGACGAGCAGTACTTC,CASSEAGPVDEQYF
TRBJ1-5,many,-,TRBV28,TGTGCCAGCAGCGGGAGCAATCAGCCCCAGCATTTT,CASSGSNQPQHF
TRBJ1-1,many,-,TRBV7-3,TGTGCCAGCAGCTCCGGGAGTGAAGCTTTCTTT,CASSSGSEAFF
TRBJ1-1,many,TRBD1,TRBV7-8,TGTGCCAGCAGCTTATGGGGAAGACAGGGTTCTGAAGCTTTCTTT,CASSLWGRQGSEAFF
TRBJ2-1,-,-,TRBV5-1,TGCGCCAGCAGCTTGGATCGGGGTTCTCCCTACAATGAGCAGTTCTTC,CASSLDRGSPYNEQFF
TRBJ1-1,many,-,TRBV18,TGTGCCAGCTCTCTGAGTGGTGGGGCTGGCACTGAAGCTTTCTTT,CASSLSGGAGTEAFF
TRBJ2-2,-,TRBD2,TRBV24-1,TGTGCCACCAGTGGGGGACTAGACACCGGGGAGCTGTTTTTT,CATSGGLDTGELFF